The rows below give T cell receptor beta chains drawn from one sample of a study of cytomegalovirus exposure and HLA in healthy donors. Libraries were prepared by immunoSEQ multiplex PCR; TCRdb keeps only in-frame clonotypes and omits some of them. This table holds 60,000 or so clones, just under 85% found once. The sample comprised PBMCs. Receptor source: a man aged 35-49 years in good health and CMV-seronegative. CDR3s include the opening cysteine and the closing phenylalanine or tryptophan. Fields, in order: V gene, clone size, D gene, J gene, CDR3 protein, CDR3 DNA. A D gene is named only where the DNA matches it firmly. Some rows mark clone size as missing; the rest say once, few, many or name a class of expanded clone.

v_gene: TRBV5-1; abundance: .; d_gene: .; j_gene: TRBJ2-2; CDR3aa: CASSTTANTGELFF; CDR3nt: TGCGCCAGCAGCACAACAGCTAACACCGGGGAGCTGTTTTTT
v_gene: TRBV15; abundance: .; d_gene: .; j_gene: TRBJ1-1; CDR3aa: CATSDRMNTEAFF; CDR3nt: TGTGCCACCAGCGACAGGATGAACACTGAAGCTTTCTTT
v_gene: TRBV7-9; abundance: .; d_gene: TRBD1; j_gene: TRBJ2-5; CDR3aa: CASSSTGEWETQYF; CDR3nt: TGTGCCAGCAGTTCTACAGGGGAATGGGAGACCCAGTACTTC
v_gene: TRBV28; abundance: .; d_gene: .; j_gene: TRBJ1-5; CDR3aa: CASSLSLGQPQHF; CDR3nt: TGTGCCAGCAGTTTATCTCTCGGTCAGCCCCAGCATTTT
v_gene: TRBV18; abundance: few; d_gene: TRBD1; j_gene: TRBJ1-1; CDR3aa: CASSPRQGEGEAFF; CDR3nt: TGTGCCAGCTCACCCCGACAGGGGGAGGGTGAAGCTTTCTTT
v_gene: TRBV5-8; abundance: .; d_gene: TRBD1; j_gene: TRBJ1-2; CDR3aa: CASSLFGGQGINYGYTF; CDR3nt: TGTGCCAGCAGCTTGTTTGGTGGACAGGGAATTAACTATGGCTACACCTTC
v_gene: TRBV6-5; abundance: few; d_gene: .; j_gene: TRBJ1-1; CDR3aa: CASSRLRNTEAFF; CDR3nt: TGTGCCAGCAGTCGACTCCGGAACACTGAAGCTTTCTTT
v_gene: TRBV9; abundance: .; d_gene: .; j_gene: TRBJ1-2; CDR3aa: CASSVGGGAYGYTF; CDR3nt: TGTGCCAGCAGCGTAGGTGGAGGGGCCTATGGCTACACCTTC
v_gene: TRBV9; abundance: .; d_gene: .; j_gene: TRBJ1-5; CDR3aa: CASSSYSNQPQHF; CDR3nt: TGTGCCAGCTCGTCTTATAGCAATCAGCCCCAGCATTTT
v_gene: TRBV6-6; abundance: .; d_gene: .; j_gene: TRBJ1-1; CDR3aa: CASSTLGGEAFF; CDR3nt: TGTGCCAGCAGCACCTTAGGGGGGGAGGCTTTCTTT
v_gene: TRBV5-1; abundance: few; d_gene: .; j_gene: TRBJ1-1; CDR3aa: CASSGIQEKNTEAFF; CDR3nt: TGCGCCAGCAGCGGGATACAGGAGAAGAACACTGAAGCTTTCTTT
v_gene: TRBV9; abundance: .; d_gene: TRBD2; j_gene: TRBJ2-5; CDR3aa: CASSVGLAGGPRGQETQYF; CDR3nt: TGTGCCAGCAGCGTAGGGCTAGCGGGGGGGCCAAGGGGGCAAGAGACCCAGTACTTC
v_gene: TRBV9; abundance: .; d_gene: .; j_gene: TRBJ2-5; CDR3aa: CASSTGRSTETQYF; CDR3nt: TGTGCCAGCAGCACAGGGCGGTCGACAGAGACCCAGTACTTC
v_gene: TRBV19; abundance: .; d_gene: TRBD2; j_gene: TRBJ2-3; CDR3aa: CASTPKPSPSGATDTQYF; CDR3nt: TGTGCCAGTACCCCAAAACCGTCACCTAGCGGGGCGACAGATACGCAGTATTTT
v_gene: TRBV19; abundance: .; d_gene: .; j_gene: TRBJ2-3; CDR3aa: CASREGYTDTQYF; CDR3nt: TGTGCCAGTAGAGAGGGATACACAGATACGCAGTATTTT
v_gene: TRBV5-4; abundance: .; d_gene: .; j_gene: TRBJ2-1; CDR3aa: CASSFGTPSSYNEQFF; CDR3nt: TGTGCCAGCAGCTTCGGGACTCCGTCCTCCTACAATGAGCAGTTCTTC
v_gene: TRBV19; abundance: .; d_gene: .; j_gene: TRBJ1-5; CDR3aa: CASSIGAGHQPQHF; CDR3nt: TGTGCCAGTAGTATTGGGGCAGGGCACCAGCCCCAGCATTTT
v_gene: TRBV29-1; abundance: .; d_gene: TRBD1; j_gene: TRBJ1-1; CDR3aa: CSVENRGVGSTEAFF; CDR3nt: TGCAGCGTTGAAAACAGGGGCGTGGGTAGCACTGAAGCTTTCTTT
v_gene: TRBV5-1; abundance: once; d_gene: .; j_gene: TRBJ1-6; CDR3aa: CASSPEQGYSPLHF; CDR3nt: TGCGCCAGCAGCCCGGAGCAGGGTTATTCACCCCTCCACTTT
v_gene: TRBV13; abundance: .; d_gene: .; j_gene: TRBJ2-2; CDR3aa: CASSPPRAVGQGYTGELFF; CDR3nt: TGTGCCAGCAGCCCCCCTCGTGCAGTTGGGCAGGGGTACACCGGGGAGCTGTTTTTT
v_gene: TRBV4-2; abundance: once; d_gene: .; j_gene: TRBJ1-1; CDR3aa: CASSQVTQGARAFF; CDR3nt: TGTGCCAGCAGCCAAGTTACCCAGGGCGCCAGAGCTTTCTTT
v_gene: TRBV4-3; abundance: .; d_gene: TRBD1; j_gene: TRBJ2-5; CDR3aa: CASSHVGDRQETQYF; CDR3nt: TGCGCCAGCAGCCACGTGGGGGACAGACAAGAGACCCAGTACTTC